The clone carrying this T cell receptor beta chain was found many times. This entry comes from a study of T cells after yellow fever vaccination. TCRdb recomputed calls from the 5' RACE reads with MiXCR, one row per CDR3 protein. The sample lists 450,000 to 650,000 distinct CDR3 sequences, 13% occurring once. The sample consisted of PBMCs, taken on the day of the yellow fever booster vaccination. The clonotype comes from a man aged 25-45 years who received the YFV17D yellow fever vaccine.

DNA of the CDR3: TGTGCCAGCAGCTGGTCTGAGACTCCTTCGAAGGGTACGCAGTATTTT. Amino acid sequence: CASSWSETPSKGTQYF. V gene TRBV5-6 combines with J gene TRBJ2-3; D gene ambiguous. V was pared by 3 bases and J by 8 bases, with 22 bases between. The CDR3 totals 16 residues. CDR1 and CDR2 (germline): SGHDT, YYEEEE.